The T cell receptor (beta chain) described here comes from a study of blood T cell repertoires in COVID-19. The V gene lost 0 bases and the J gene lost 3 bases, with 9 bases spanning the gap. Germline V CDR1 and CDR2: SGHRS, YFSETQ. The CDR3 contains 14 residues. The table came from immunoSEQ multiplex PCR; TCRdb's copy has only in-frame clones and leaves some out. Among 250,000 to 350,000 clones listed, about 90% were seen once. Sequenced material: peripheral blood. The rearrangement links TRBV5-1 to TRBJ1-1; tentatively, D is TRBD1 (5 bases). The TCR sequence derives from a woman aged 45-65 years who had recovered from COVID-19. CDR3 bases: TGCGCCAGCAGCTTGGACAGGCCGGACACTGAAGCTTTCTTT. This codes for CASSLDRPDTEAFF.